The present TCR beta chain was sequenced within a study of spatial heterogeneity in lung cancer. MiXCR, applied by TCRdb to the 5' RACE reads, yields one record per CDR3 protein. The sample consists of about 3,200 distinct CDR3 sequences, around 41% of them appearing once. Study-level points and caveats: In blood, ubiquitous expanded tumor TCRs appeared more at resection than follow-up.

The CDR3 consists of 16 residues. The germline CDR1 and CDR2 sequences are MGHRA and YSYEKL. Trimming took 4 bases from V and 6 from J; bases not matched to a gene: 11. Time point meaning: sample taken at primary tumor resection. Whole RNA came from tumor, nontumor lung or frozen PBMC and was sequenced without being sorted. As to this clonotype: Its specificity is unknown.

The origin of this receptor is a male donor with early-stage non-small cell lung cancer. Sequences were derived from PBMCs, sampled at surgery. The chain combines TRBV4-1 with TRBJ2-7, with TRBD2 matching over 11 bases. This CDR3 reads CASSPDLAGGSGEQYF. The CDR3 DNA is TGCGCCAGCAGCCCGGACCTAGCGGGAGGCTCCGGCGAGCAGTACTTC.